This TCR beta chain came from a study of blood T cells in healthy people across ages. The V gene lost 1 base and the J gene lost 7 bases, with 17 bases spanning the gap. This CDR3 has 15 amino acids. A few counts support this clonotype. Its antigen is currently unknown. With a J-beta primer mix and a sample-barcoded 5' primer, a second PCR ran 7 to 11 cycles. From the 5' RACE reads, TCRdb called clonotypes with MiXCR, one entry per CDR3 protein. The data show 1.5 million to 2 million distinct CDR3 sequences, about 32% seen once. Study-level results: While age rose, TCR beta diversity per million T cells dropped in a roughly linear way.

Input material: blood. The J gene is TRBJ2-7, the V gene TRBV12-3 or TRBV12-4; D might be TRBD1 (6 bases). This sequence was found in a woman in her twenties or thirties in good health. The CDR3 loop reads CASSLGGLGIMEQYF. CDR3 DNA sequence: TGTGCCAGCAGTTTAGGGGGGCTCGGGATTATGGAGCAGTACTTC.